This T cell receptor (beta chain) was sequenced for a study of T cells after yellow fever vaccination. In the study overall: SMART-Seq v4 Ultra Low Input prepared the low-cell-number fractions. Study-level findings and limits: A faster peak, day 5 versus 15, was reached by the weaker secondary response. Post-booster reappearance was seen for most primary-vaccination clones (96% CD4, roughly 86% CD8).

Details on this clonotype: What it recognizes is unknown.

A process of 5'RACE template switching, which added a universal primer site and UMIs, was used to make TCR cDNA. TCRdb itself ran the 5' RACE reads through MiXCR, one entry per CDR3 protein. The data hold 510,000 or so distinct CDR3 sequences, with roughly a fifth observed a single time. Germline lookup yields CDR1 MNHNY and CDR2 SVGAGI (reference sequence). The V gene lost 10 bases and the J gene lost 10 bases, with 20 bases spanning the gap. The CDR3 totals 13 residues. J is TRBJ2-1 and V is TRBV6-6; no clear D. The sample was PBMCs, taken 15 days after the yellow fever booster vaccination. The TCR was taken from a man in his thirties or forties who received the YFV17D yellow fever vaccine. CDR3 residues: CATLGRQEFEQFF. The DNA for the CDR3 is TGTGCCACGCTCGGTCGGCAGGAGTTCGAGCAGTTCTTC.